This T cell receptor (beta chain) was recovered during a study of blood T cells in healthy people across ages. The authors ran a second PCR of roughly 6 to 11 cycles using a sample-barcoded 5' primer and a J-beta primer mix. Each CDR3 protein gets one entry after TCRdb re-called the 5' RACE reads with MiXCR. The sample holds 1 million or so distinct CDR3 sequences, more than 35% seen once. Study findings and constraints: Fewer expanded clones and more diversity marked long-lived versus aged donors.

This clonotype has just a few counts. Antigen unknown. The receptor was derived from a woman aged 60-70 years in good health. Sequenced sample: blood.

CDR3 loop: CASSYTTYDEQYF. The CDR3 nucleotides are TGTGCCAGCAGTTACACCACCTACGACGAGCAGTACTTC. The chain joins TRBV6-5 to TRBJ2-7; no clear D gene. This CDR3 has 13 residues. Germline V gene lookup returns CDR1 MNHEY and CDR2 SVGAGI. The V end lost 2 bases, the J end lost 5 bases, and 10 bases lay between the germline ends.